This entry is about one T cell receptor (beta chain). These data are taken from a study of blood T cell repertoires in COVID-19. Study-wide background: From the United States, Italy and Spain came samples of acute and convalescent COVID-19. PBMCs, B-cell-depleted T cells, or T cells provided the cDNA or gDNA that made up the material.

The ends lost 3 bases at V and 12 bases at J; junction bases unmatched: 10. This CDR3 spans 14 amino acids. Germline lookup yields CDR1 ENHRY and CDR2 SYGVKD. Methods used by the authors: Cell counts per sample came from amplifying reference gene primers. The repertoire was sequenced with immunoSEQ multiplex PCR; TCRdb's copy has only in-frame clones and lacks some. V, J and clone size reflect that table, while D and trimming were determined from the DNA. The repertoire consists of about 110,000 clones, with under 90% occurring once and the leading ten covering approximately 7%. The chain joins TRBV10-3 to TRBJ2-1, with 8 bases fitting TRBD1. What was sequenced was peripheral blood. The receptor was derived from a woman between 45 and 60 years old with acute or convalescent COVID-19. The CDR3 DNA reads as TGTGCCATCAGTGATACGAATGCAGGGGGCGTGCAGTTCTTC. Translating it yields CAISDTNAGGVQFF.